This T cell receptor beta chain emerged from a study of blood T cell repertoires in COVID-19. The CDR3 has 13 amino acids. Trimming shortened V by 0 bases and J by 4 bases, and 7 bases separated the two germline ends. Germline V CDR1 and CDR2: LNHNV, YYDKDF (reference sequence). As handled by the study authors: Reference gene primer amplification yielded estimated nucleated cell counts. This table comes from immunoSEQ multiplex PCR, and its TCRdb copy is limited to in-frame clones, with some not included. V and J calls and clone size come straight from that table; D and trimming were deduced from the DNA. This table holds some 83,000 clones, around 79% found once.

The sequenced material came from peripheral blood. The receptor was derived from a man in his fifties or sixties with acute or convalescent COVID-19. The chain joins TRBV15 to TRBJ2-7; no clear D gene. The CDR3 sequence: CATSRDDTYEQYF. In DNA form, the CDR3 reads TGTGCCACCAGCAGAGACGATACTTACGAGCAGTACTTC.